A single sample gave rise to the 18 T cell receptor beta chains below, sequenced in a study of OX40 agonist ivuxolimab in advanced cancers. The method behind the library was the immunoSEQ multiplex PCR assay. TCRdb stores this immuneACCESS table with in-frame sequences only. Part of the clones is absent; in the studies checked, under half of the shortfall reflects unresolved V genes, and no reason is known for the rest. This sample has 11,000 to 15,000 clones in its table, and 80% to 95% of those were observed once. The top ten hold under 25% of the sample. The sequencing used CD4+ or CD8+ T cells sorted from blood, collected in a trial of the OX40 agonist ivuxolimab. All receptors derive from an adult with an advanced solid tumor such as melanoma, head and neck, liver or kidney cancer.

V gene TRBV19 combines with J gene TRBJ1-4; TRBD1 matches 9 bases. V lost 5 bases to trimming and J lost 3 bases; unmatched junction nucleotides: 13. The germline V gene has CDR1 LNHDA and CDR2 SQIVND (reference sequence). The CDR3 length is 18 residues. Written as DNA, the CDR3 is TGTGCCAGTAGTCCCCGAGGGGGACAGGGTTTGGCTAATGAAAAACTGTTTTTT. Its protein product is CASSPRGGQGLANEKLFF.

The chain uses TRBV2 and TRBJ2-7; D is unclear. Germline lookup yields CDR1 SNHLY and CDR2 FYNNEI. Trimming took off 2 bases at V and 3 bases at J, with 11 bases between the two ends. The CDR3 is 14 residues long. CDR3 DNA: TGTGCCAGCAGTGAACTCGGTCGAGACTACGAGCAGTACTTC. This sequence encodes CASSELGRDYEQYF.

The rearrangement uses TRBV19 and TRBJ1-1; D might be TRBD1 (5 bases). Deletions cut 3 bases from V and 1 base from J, with 9 bases between. The CDR3 runs to 14 residues. From germline, CDR1 is LNHDA and CDR2 SQIVND (reference sequence). CDR3 protein: CASSMGGTNTEAFF. In nucleotides, the CDR3 is TGTGCCAGTAGTATGGGGGGAACGAACACTGAAGCTTTCTTT.

This chain connects TRBV5-4 to TRBJ2-5; 7 nucleotides match TRBD1. This CDR3 is 13 amino acids long. Germline loops: CDR1 SGHNT, CDR2 YYREEE (reference sequence). J lost 9 bases, V lost 2 bases, and 7 bases had no gene match. The chain's CDR3 is CASSFRGGEAQYF. In DNA, the CDR3 is TGTGCCAGCAGCTTTAGAGGGGGCGAGGCCCAGTACTTC.

The rearrangement links TRBV7-2 to TRBJ2-5; possible D gene TRBD2, 6 bases. Germline CDR1 and CDR2: SGHTA and FQGNSA. V shed 6 bases and J shed 4 bases, with 12 bases lying between them. The CDR3 runs 13 residues. The chain's CDR3 is CASSQWEAETQYF. For the CDR3, the DNA is TGTGCCAGCAGTCAGTGGGAGGCAGAGACCCAGTACTTC.

This rearrangement joins TRBV27 to TRBJ2-7; 8 nucleotides align to TRBD1. CDR1 and CDR2 from the germline V gene are MNHEY and SMNVEV (reference sequence). This CDR3 contains 16 residues. The trim removed 3 bases at V and 6 bases at J, leaving 13 bases unmatched. CDR3 protein: CASSFVSGQGASEQYF. CDR3 DNA sequence: TGTGCCAGCAGTTTTGTTTCCGGGCAGGGGGCAAGCGAGCAGTACTTC.

The chain couples TRBV9 to TRBJ2-7; D perhaps matches TRBD1 (5 bases). V was trimmed by 0 bases and J by 1 base, leaving 11 bases between them. The CDR3 spans 15 residues. Per the germline V gene, CDR1 is SGDLS and CDR2 is YYNGEE. The CDR3 loop is CASSVAEGASYEQYF. DNA of the CDR3: TGTGCCAGCAGCGTAGCGGAAGGGGCTTCCTACGAGCAGTACTTC.

The V gene is TRBV5-4, the J gene TRBJ1-3; TRBD1 is a possible D gene (6 bases). From germline, CDR1 is SGHNT and CDR2 YYREEE (reference sequence). Deletions cut 0 bases from V and 7 bases from J, with 11 bases between. The CDR3 covers 14 residues. The CDR3 sequence is CASSLVGADNTIYF. The CDR3 DNA follows: TGTGCCAGCAGCTTGGTGGGGGCTGATAACACCATATATTTT.

V usage is TRBV28 and J usage is TRBJ1-1; D not certain. CDR3 length: 12 amino acids. Germline CDR1 MDHEN, CDR2 SYDVKM. V was trimmed by 7 bases and J by 3 bases, leaving 9 bases between them. CDR3: CASTDVHTEAFF. The CDR3 DNA sequence: TGTGCCAGCACCGACGTCCACACTGAAGCTTTCTTT.

The chain carries TRBV7-6 and TRBJ2-1; D not resolved. The CDR3 has 13 residues. Looked up from germline, CDR1 is SGHVS and CDR2 is FNYEAQ. Trimming removed 5 bases at V and 4 bases at J, with 9 bases between. Here the CDR3 reads CASSPVQYNEQFF. CDR3 bases: TGTGCCAGCAGCCCCGTCCAATACAATGAGCAGTTCTTC.

The V call is TRBV6-1, the J call TRBJ2-7, with 8 bases lining up with TRBD1. CDR3 length: 14 residues. The V gene end was trimmed by 6 bases and the J gene end by 3 bases; junction bases not matched to a gene: 7. Germline values: CDR1 MNHNS, CDR2 SASEGT. CDR3 residues: CASSDLDRGYEQYF. The CDR3, as DNA: TGTGCCAGCAGCGATTTAGACAGGGGCTACGAGCAGTACTTC.

The chain joins TRBV29-1 to TRBJ2-1, with D tentatively TRBD1 (5 bases). With 5 bases removed from V and 0 bases from J, the gap between germline ends came to 17 bases. Germline V gene lookup returns CDR1 SQVTM and CDR2 ANQGSEA. The CDR3 spans 16 residues. The CDR3 protein is CSVNGAKGLSYNEQFF. The DNA of the CDR3 is TGCAGCGTTAATGGGGCTAAGGGGCTCTCCTACAATGAGCAGTTCTTC.

In this sample, this clone turned up once. This rearrangement joins TRBV4-3 to TRBJ2-2; tentatively, D is TRBD2 (7 bases). Trimming pared 5 bases from V and 4 bases from J, leaving 14 bases between. There are 15 residues in the CDR3. Germline CDR1 and CDR2: LGHNA and YSLEER. The CDR3 sequence: CASSGEGEITGELFF. In DNA form, the CDR3 reads TGCGCCAGCAGCGGGGAGGGGGAAATCACCGGGGAGCTGTTTTTT.

The chain has TRBV28 and TRBJ1-2; D gene uncertain. V lost 7 bases and J lost 3, with 12 bases in between. Germline values: CDR1 MDHEN, CDR2 SYDVKM. The CDR3 runs 13 residues. Written as DNA, the CDR3 is TGTGCCAGCAAGCCCGGGAATGACTATGGCTACACCTTC. Its protein product is CASKPGNDYGYTF.

Comments on this clone: The germline gene is not matched at one end of the junction; a read error may be the cause. The chain links TRBV19 to TRBJ1-3; D unclear. The CDR3 covers 12 residues. Germline CDR1 is LNHDA and CDR2 is SQIVND (reference sequence). As DNA, the CDR3 is TGTGTCAGTAGATACAAGGAAAACACCATATATTTT. It encodes CVSRYKENTIYF.

This clone has a handful of counts. The rearrangement uses TRBV5-1 and TRBJ2-7; TRBD1 is a possible D gene (6 bases). V was clipped by 0 bases and J by 0 bases, with 10 bases between them. CDR1 is SGHRS, CDR2 YFSETQ, per germline. This CDR3 is built from 15 residues. CDR3 sequence: CASSLGQGRSYEQYF. The CDR3 coding sequence is TGCGCCAGCAGCTTGGGGCAGGGGCGCTCCTACGAGCAGTACTTC.

The genes are TRBV29-1 and TRBJ1-2; D remains unclear. Trimming stripped 3 bases from V and 8 bases from J, with 13 bases between. Germline V CDR1 and CDR2: SQVTM, ANQGSEA. The CDR3 covers 12 residues. The CDR3 region has the DNA TGCAGCGTTGAGAGTCTCCACGGCGGCTACACCTTC. Amino acids: CSVESLHGGYTF.

Note on this clone: The junction shows a germline mismatch at one end, possibly a read error. The chain recombines TRBV6-6 with TRBJ1-1; D is unclear. CDR3 length: 13 amino acids. Germline CDR1 and CDR2: MNHNY and SVGAGI (reference sequence). The CDR3 region has the DNA TGTACCAGCATCCCGAGCTCGAACACTGAAGCTTTCTTT. Encoded protein: CTSIPSSNTEAFF.